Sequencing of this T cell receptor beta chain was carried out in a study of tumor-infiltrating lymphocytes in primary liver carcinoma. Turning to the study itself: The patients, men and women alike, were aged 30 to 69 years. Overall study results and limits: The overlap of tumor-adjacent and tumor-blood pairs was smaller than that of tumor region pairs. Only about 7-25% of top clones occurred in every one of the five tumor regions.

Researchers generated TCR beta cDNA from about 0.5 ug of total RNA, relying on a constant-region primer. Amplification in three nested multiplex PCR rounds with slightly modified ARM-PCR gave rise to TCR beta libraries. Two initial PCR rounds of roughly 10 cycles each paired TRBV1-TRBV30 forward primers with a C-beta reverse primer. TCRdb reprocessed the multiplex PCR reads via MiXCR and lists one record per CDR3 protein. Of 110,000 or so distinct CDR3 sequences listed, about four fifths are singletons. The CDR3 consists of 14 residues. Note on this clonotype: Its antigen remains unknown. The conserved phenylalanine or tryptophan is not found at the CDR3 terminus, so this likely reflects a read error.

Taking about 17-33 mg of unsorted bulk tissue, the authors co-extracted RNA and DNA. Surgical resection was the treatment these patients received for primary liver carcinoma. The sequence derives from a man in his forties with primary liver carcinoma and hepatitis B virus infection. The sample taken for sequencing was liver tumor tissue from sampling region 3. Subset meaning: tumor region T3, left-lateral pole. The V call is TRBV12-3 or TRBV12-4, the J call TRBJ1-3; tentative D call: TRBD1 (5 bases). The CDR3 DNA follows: TGTGCCAGGAGTTTTCGGGGGGTTGGAAACACCATATATTAT. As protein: CARSFRGVGNTIYY.